The clone carrying this TCR beta chain is medium-sized (0.01 to 0.1%) by share. Researchers used genomic DNA as the template to profile TCR beta VDJ and CDR3. From the reads, TCRdb called clonotypes with MiXCR, one entry per CDR3 protein. The data hold about 68,000 distinct CDR3 sequences, with 45% to 55% observed a single time. This entry is derived from a study of CD8+CD57+ T cells in acquired aplastic anemia. In the study overall: Average DNA yield from sorted CD4+ and CD8+ cells was about 3 ug. In CD4+ cells, healthy donors produced an average of around 9.9 million reads.

Trimming left V 1 base short and J 0 bases short, with 17 bases between. Per the germline V gene, CDR1 is ENHRY and CDR2 is SYGVKD. The CDR3 contains 18 residues. Specimen: sorted CD4+, CD8+, or CD8+CD57+ T cells (not recorded which) from PBMCs. The sequence was obtained from a human donor in good health, serving as a control. The genes are TRBV10-3 and TRBJ2-3; D perhaps matches TRBD2 (5 bases). CDR3 coding DNA: TGTGCCATCAGTGAGTTTCAGGTGCGGGTCCAAAGCACAGATACGCAGTATTTT. Protein sequence: CAISEFQVRVQSTDTQYF.